Following are 3 T cell receptor beta chains from one sample sequenced in a study of CD8 T cells in Susac syndrome. cDNA came from around 0.5 to 1 ug RNA primed by random hexamers. MiXCR, run by TCRdb on the immunoSEQ multiplex PCR reads, gives a single entry per CDR3 protein. The sample yields under 350,000 distinct CDR3 sequences, just over 90% seen once. Input material: CD4+ T cells from PBMCs. All receptors come from a human donor with multiple sclerosis.

The J gene is TRBJ2-1, the V gene TRBV18; possible D gene TRBD2, 5 bases. The CDR3 extends over 17 amino acids. Trimming removed 4 bases at V and 2 bases at J, with 18 bases between. Germline V gene lookup returns CDR1 KGHSH and CDR2 LQKENI. CDR3 loop: CASSQQVGEIPYNEQFF. For the CDR3, the DNA is TGTGCCAGCTCACAGCAGGTGGGAGAGATCCCCTACAATGAGCAGTTCTTC.

This chain joins TRBV12-3 or TRBV12-4 and TRBJ1-5; D not resolved. V dropped 8 bases and J dropped 9 bases, with 23 bases sitting between them. This CDR3 is built from 15 residues. The CDR3 nucleotides are TGTGCCAGCTCCAAACTCTCCTCTTTTAGCGGGCCCCAGCATTTT. This gives the protein CASSKLSSFSGPQHF.

The V call is TRBV25-1, the J call TRBJ1-1; TRBD1 matches at 8 bases. V trimming: 7 bases; J trimming: 4 bases; junction bases outside the gene matches: 11. The CDR3 runs 15 residues. The germline gives CDR1 MGHDK, CDR2 SYGVNS. The CDR3 DNA reads as TGTGCCAGCACCGATCCAGGGGGCGCGGGCACTGAAGCTTTCTTT. It is translated as CASTDPGGAGTEAFF. The full variable domain, its missing parts supplied by reference TRBV25-1 and TRBJ1-1, is EADIYQTPRYLVIGTGKKITLECSQTMGHDKMYWYQQDPGMELHLIHYSYGVNSTEKGDLSSESTVSRIRTEHFPLTLESARPSHTSQYLCASTDPGGAGTEAFFGQGTRLTVV.